This T cell receptor (beta chain) came from a study of CD8 T cells in ankylosing spondylitis (dated by TCRdb to 2016 to 2017). About the study as a whole: The study profiled T cell receptor beta repertoires in healthy donors and ankylosing spondylitis patients to find disease-linked TCR variants. Peripheral blood samples were taken, and synovial fluid was additionally collected from ankylosing spondylitis patients. The full study cohort was made up of about 24 ankylosing spondylitis patients and 108 healthy donors. Results the study describes overall, beyond this receptor: A CD8+ phenotype was shown by the disease-linked clones, which were found at relatively low frequencies in peripheral blood. Some motif variants were previously reported in synovial fluid and blood of reactive arthritis patients, suggesting common disease-initiation mechanisms. A TCR beta motif made up of several highly homologous amino acid variants appeared to be characteristic of blood from ankylosing spondylitis patients. According to the report, matched synovial fluid samples from ankylosing spondylitis patients were significantly enriched for the disease-linked clones.

The sample was run on an Illumina HiSeq 2500. Quantitative 5'-RACE with molecular barcodes was the method used to prepare the TCR beta libraries. The study's own analysis went as follows. Disease-linked TCR variants were identified with a new computational method built on a probabilistic model of VDJ rearrangement. Starting from the raw public reads, TCRdb applied fastp trimming at Q25, assembled clones with MiXCR and retained in-frame beta chains. Rows with one shared CDR3 protein collapse into an entry with the most common genes and DNA. TCRdb's processing, not the study's, gives the V and J calls here. Present in this sample are about 360,000 distinct CDR3 sequences, under 15% of which were seen just once. The ten largest clones capture 1.1% of the sample. V is pared back by 5 bases and J by 1 base, with 17 bases lying between the germline termini. For CDR1 and CDR2, the germline V gene lists SGHAT and FQNNGV. From the cysteine up to the phenylalanine, the CDR3 has a length of 16 residues. This entry keeps only the CDR3 DNA: 48 bases, framed from base 1.

Comments on this clonotype: Its antigen remains undetermined. No much larger clone is present one base from it, and per-base qualities are unavailable.

The chain is assembled from TRBV11-2 and TRBJ1-2; a weak D assignment points to TRBD1 (6 bases agree). Sequenced: blood, either unsorted or a sorted T cell fraction (not recorded which). The TCR sequence derives from a male donor with ankylosing spondylitis or in good health (not recorded which). The CDR3 has the sequence CASSTRRGTVNYGYTF. The nucleotide sequence is TGTGCCAGCAGCACTAGAAGGGGGACGGTTAACTATGGCTACACCTTC. This CDR3, with the reference TRBV11-2 and TRBJ1-2 proteins standing in past its ends, gives the full variable domain EAGVAQSPRYKIIEKRQSVAFWCNPISGHATLYWYQQILGQGPKLLIQFQNNGVVDDSQLPKDRFSAERLKGVDSTLKIQPAKLEDSAVYLCASSTRRGTVNYGYTFGSGTRLTVV.